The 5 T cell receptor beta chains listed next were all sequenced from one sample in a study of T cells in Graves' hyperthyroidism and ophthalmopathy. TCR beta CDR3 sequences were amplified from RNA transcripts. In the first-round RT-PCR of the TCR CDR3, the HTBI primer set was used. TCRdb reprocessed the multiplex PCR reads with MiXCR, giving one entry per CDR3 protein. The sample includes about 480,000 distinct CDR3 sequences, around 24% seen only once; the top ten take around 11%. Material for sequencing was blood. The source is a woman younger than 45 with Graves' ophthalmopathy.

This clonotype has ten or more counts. The CDR3 DNA reads TGTGCCAGTAGTAGACCCGGGACACGAGATTACGAGCAGTACTTC. It encodes CASSRPGTRDYEQYF. This sequence joins TRBV19 and TRBJ2-7; D is perhaps TRBD1 (6 bases). The germline V and J ends were trimmed by 4 bases and 4 bases, with 17 bases remaining between them. The germline V gene encodes CDR1 LNHDA and CDR2 SQIVND (reference sequence). The CDR3 sequence is 15 residues long.

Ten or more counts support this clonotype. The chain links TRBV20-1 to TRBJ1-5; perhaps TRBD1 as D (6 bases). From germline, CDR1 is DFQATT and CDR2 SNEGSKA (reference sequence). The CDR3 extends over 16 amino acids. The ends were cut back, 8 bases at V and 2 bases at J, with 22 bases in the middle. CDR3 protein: CSPERRGPGGNQPQHF. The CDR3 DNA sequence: TGCAGTCCCGAAAGACGGGGGCCGGGAGGCAATCAGCCCCAGCATTTT.

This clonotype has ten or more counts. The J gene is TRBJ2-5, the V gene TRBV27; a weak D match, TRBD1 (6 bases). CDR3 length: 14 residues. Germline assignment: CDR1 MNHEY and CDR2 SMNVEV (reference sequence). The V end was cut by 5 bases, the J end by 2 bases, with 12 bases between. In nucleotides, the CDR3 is TGTGCCAGCAGTCCCCAGGGGTTACAAGAGACCCAGTACTTC. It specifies CASSPQGLQETQYF.

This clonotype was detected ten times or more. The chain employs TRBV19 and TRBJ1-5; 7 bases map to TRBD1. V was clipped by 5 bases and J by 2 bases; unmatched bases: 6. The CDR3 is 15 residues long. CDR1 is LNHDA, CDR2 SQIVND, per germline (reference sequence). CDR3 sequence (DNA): TGTGCCAGTAGTGTGACAGGGTTTGGCAATCAGCCCCAGCATTTT. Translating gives CASSVTGFGNQPQHF.

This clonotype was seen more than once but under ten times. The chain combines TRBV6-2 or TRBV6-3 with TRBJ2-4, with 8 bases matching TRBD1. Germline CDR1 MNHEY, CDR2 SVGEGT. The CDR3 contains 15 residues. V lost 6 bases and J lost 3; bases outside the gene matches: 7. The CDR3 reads CASRGDRLGKNIQYF. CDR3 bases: TGTGCCAGCAGGGGGGACAGGCTTGGCAAAAACATTCAGTACTTC.